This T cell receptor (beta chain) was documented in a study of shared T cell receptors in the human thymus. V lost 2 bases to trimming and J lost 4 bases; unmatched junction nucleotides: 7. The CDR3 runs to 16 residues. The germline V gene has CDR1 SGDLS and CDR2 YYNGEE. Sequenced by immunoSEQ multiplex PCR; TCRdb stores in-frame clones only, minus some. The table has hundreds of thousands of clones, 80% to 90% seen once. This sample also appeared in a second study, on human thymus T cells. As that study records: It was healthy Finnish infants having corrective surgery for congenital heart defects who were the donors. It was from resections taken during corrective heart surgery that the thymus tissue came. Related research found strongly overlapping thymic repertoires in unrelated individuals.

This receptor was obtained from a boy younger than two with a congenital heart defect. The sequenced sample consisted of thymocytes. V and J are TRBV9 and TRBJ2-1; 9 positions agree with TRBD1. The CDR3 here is CASSVSRTGVYNEQFF. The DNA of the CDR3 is TGTGCCAGCAGCGTGAGCAGGACAGGGGTATACAATGAGCAGTTCTTC.